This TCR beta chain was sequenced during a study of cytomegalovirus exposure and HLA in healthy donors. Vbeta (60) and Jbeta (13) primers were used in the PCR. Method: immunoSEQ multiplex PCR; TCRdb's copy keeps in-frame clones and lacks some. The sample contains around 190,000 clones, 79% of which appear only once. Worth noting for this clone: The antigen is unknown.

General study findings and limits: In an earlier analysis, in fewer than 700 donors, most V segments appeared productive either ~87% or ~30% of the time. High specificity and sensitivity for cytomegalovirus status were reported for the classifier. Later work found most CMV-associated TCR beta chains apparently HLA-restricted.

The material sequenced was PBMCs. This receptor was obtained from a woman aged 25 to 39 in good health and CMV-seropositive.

In DNA form, the CDR3 reads TGTGCCAGCAGCTTAGATCCGGGTCTCTACGAGCAGTACTTC. This sequence encodes CASSLDPGLYEQYF. The chain employs TRBV11-2 and TRBJ2-7; D is undetermined. The length of the CDR3 is 14 residues. The germline V and J ends were trimmed by 0 bases and 3 bases, with 9 bases remaining between them. Germline V lookup: CDR1 SGHAT, CDR2 FQNNGV. Drawing the rest from reference TRBV11-2 and TRBJ2-7, the complete variable domain is EAGVAQSPRYKIIEKRQSVAFWCNPISGHATLYWYQQILGQGPKLLIQFQNNGVVDDSQLPKDRFSAERLKGVDSTLKIQPAKLEDSAVYLCASSLDPGLYEQYFGPGTRLTVT.